What follows is one T cell receptor beta chain and its context. Its specificity is unknown. The CDR3 is 16 amino acids. The ends were cut back, 3 bases at V and 7 bases at J, with 18 bases in the middle. Germline V gene data show CDR1 as SSHAT and CDR2 as FNYEAQ (reference sequence). The treatment here: approximately nine-day PBMC culture with coronavirus spike peptide pools or control peptides (ViraFEST assay). Using peptide pools, antigen-specific T cells were expanded in ViraFEST before TCRs were sequenced. The culture of 2 million or so PBMCs per well included 8 to 10 IU/ml IL-2 and roughly 10 ug/ml peptide pools. At the Johns Hopkins FTIC core, DNA taken from cultured CD4+ T cells was sequenced by way of the Oncomine TCR Beta short-read assay. The authors extracted genomic DNA from cultured CD4+ T cells. TCRdb itself ran the PCR reads through MiXCR, one entry per CDR3 protein. The table has around 20,000 distinct CDR3 sequences, roughly 45% seen once.

These data belong to a study of vaccination and CD4 T cells after COVID-19. The source material was CD4+ T cells from blood, cultured in vitro, sampled before SARS-CoV-2 vaccination. The chain carries TRBV7-7 and TRBJ2-2, with D tentatively TRBD2 (6 bases). The sequence was collected from a human donor who had recovered from COVID-19. CDR3 sequence reads: CASSLTGTPGIGELFF. The DNA of the CDR3 is TGTGCCAGCAGCTTGACGGGGACTCCGGGCATCGGGGAGCTGTTTTTT.